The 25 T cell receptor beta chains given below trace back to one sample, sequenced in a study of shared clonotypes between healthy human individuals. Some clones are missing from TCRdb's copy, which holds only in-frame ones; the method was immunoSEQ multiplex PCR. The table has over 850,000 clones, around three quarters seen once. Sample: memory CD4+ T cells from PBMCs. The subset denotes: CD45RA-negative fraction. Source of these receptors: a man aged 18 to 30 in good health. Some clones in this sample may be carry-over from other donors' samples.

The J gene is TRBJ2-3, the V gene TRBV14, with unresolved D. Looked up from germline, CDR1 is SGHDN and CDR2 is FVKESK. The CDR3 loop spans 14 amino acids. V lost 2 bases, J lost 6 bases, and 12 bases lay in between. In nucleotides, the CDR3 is TGTGCCAGCAGCCAAAGAAGGCTTGGGGATACGCAGTATTTT. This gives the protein CASSQRRLGDTQYF.

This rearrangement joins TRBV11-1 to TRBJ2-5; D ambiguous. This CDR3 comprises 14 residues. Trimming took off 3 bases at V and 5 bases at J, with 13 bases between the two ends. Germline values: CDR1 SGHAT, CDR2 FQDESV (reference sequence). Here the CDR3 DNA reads TGTGCCAGCAGCTTCGACACCAAGGTGGAGACCCAGTACTTC. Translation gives CASSFDTKVETQYF.

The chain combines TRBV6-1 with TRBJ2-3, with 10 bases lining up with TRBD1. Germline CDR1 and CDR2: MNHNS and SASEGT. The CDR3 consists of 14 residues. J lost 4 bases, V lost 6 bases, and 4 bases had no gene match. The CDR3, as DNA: TGTGCCAGCAGGGGACAGGGGAGGGCAGATACGCAGTATTTT. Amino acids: CASRGQGRADTQYF.

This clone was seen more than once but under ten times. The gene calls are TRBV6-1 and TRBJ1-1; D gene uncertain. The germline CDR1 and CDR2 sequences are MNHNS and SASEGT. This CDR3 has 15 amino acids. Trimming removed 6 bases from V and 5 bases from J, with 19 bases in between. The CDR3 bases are TGTGCCAGCAGGGGTTTGGTCGCGAGTTTGACTGAAGCTTTCTTT. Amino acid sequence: CASRGLVASLTEAFF.

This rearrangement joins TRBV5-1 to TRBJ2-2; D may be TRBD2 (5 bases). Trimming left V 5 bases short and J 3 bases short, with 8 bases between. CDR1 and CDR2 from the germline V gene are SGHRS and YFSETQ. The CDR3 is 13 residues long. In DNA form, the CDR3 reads TGCGCCAGCAGAGTGAGGGACACCGGGGAGCTGTTTTTT. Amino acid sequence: CASRVRDTGELFF.

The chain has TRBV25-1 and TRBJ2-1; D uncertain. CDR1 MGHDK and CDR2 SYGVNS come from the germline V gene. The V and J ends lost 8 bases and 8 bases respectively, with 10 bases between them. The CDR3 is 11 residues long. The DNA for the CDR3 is TGTGCCAGCCGAATATACGATGAGCAGTTCTTC. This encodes CASRIYDEQFF.

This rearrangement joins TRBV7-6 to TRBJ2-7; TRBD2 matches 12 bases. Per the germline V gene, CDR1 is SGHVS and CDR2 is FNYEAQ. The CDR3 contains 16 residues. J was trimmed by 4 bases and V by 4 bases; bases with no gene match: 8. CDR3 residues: CASSSQKTSGSYEQYF. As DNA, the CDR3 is TGTGCCAGCAGCTCCCAAAAGACTAGCGGGAGTTACGAGCAGTACTTC. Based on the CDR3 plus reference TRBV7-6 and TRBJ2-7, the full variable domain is GAGVSQSPRYKVTKRGQDVALRCDPISGHVSLYWYRQALGQGPEFLTYFNYEAQQDKSGLPNDRFSAERPEGSISTLTIQRTEQRDSAMYRCASSSQKTSGSYEQYFGPGTRLTVT.

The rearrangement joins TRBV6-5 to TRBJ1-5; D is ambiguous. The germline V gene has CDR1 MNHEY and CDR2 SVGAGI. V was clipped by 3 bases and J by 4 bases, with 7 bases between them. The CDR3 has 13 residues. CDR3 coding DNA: TGTGCCAGCAGTTATGGGCAGAATCAGCCCCAGCATTTT. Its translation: CASSYGQNQPQHF.

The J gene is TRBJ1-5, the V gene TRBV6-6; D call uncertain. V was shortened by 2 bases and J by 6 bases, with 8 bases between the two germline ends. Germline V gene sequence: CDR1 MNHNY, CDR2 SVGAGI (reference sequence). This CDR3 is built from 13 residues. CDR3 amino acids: CASSYVGSQPQHF. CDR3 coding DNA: TGTGCCAGCAGTTACGTGGGGAGTCAGCCCCAGCATTTT.

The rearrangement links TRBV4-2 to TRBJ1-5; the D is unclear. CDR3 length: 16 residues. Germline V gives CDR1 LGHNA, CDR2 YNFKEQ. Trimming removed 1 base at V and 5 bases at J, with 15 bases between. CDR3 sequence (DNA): TGTGCCAGCAGCCAAGTCTTCGGTGGCAACGATCAGCCCCAGCATTTT. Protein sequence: CASSQVFGGNDQPQHF.

CDR3 loop: CASSLLRREGRETQYF. As DNA, the CDR3 is TGTGCCAGCAGCTTGCTACGGCGGGAGGGCCGGGAGACCCAGTACTTC. The gene calls are TRBV5-6 and TRBJ2-5; 9 nucleotides agree with TRBD2. Germline lookup yields CDR1 SGHDT and CDR2 YYEEEE. This CDR3 spans 16 amino acids. V lost 1 base, J lost 5 bases, and 9 bases stayed unmatched.

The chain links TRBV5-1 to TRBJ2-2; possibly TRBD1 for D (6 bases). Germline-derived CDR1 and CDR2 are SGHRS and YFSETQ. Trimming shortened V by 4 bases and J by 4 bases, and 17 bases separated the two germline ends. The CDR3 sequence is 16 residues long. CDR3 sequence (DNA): TGCGCCAGCAGCACGGGGCAGGGGCCGGGCACCGGGGAGCTGTTTTTT. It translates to CASSTGQGPGTGELFF.

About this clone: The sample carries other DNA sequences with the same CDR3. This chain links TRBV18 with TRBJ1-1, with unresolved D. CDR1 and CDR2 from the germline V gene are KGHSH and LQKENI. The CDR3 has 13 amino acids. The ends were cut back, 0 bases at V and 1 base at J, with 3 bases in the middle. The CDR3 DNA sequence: TGTGCCAGCTCACCACCGGAGAACACTGAAGCTTTCTTT. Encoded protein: CASSPPENTEAFF.

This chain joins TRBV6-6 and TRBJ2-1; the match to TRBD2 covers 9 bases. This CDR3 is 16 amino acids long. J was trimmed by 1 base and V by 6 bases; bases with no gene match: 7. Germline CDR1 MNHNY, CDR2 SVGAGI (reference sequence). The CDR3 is CASSQRAGGSYNEQFF. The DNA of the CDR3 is TGTGCCAGCAGCCAAAGAGCGGGGGGATCCTACAATGAGCAGTTCTTC.

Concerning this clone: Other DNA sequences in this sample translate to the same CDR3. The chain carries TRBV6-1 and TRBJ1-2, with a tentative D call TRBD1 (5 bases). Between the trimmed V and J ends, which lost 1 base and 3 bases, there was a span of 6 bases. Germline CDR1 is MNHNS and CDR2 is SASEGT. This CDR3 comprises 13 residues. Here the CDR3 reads CASSEGGYYGYTF. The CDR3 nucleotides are TGTGCCAGCAGTGAAGGGGGGTACTATGGCTACACCTTC.

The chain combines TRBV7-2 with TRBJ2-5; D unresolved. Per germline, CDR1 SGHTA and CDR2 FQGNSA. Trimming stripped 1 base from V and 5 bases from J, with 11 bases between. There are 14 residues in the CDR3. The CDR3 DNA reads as TGTGCCAGCAGCTTAGACCAGCGATCCGAGACCCAGTACTTC. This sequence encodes CASSLDQRSETQYF.

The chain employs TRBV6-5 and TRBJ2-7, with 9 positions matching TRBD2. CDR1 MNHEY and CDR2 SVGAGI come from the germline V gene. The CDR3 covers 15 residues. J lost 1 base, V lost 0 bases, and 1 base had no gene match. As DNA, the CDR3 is TGTGCCAGCAGTTACTCGCGGGAGGGGTCCTACGAGCAGTACTTC. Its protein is CASSYSREGSYEQYF.

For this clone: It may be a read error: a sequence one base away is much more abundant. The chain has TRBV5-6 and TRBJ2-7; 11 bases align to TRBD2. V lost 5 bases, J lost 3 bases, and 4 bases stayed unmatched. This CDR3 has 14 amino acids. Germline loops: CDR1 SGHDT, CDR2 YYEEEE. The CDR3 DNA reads TGTGCCAGCAGGGCCGGGACTAGCGGCTACGAGCAGTACTTC. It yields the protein CASRAGTSGYEQYF.

The CDR3 reads CASKSSGQGGREQYF. The CDR3 DNA reads TGTGCCAGCAAAAGCTCGGGCCAGGGGGGACGCGAGCAGTACTTC. The chain has TRBV11-2 and TRBJ2-7, with D tentatively TRBD1 (7 bases). V lost 7 bases to trimming and J lost 6 bases, with 22 bases between them. The CDR3 totals 15 residues. The germline V gene encodes CDR1 SGHAT and CDR2 FQNNGV. Using reference TRBV11-2 and TRBJ2-7 for the parts outside the CDR3, the full variable domain is EAGVAQSPRYKIIEKRQSVAFWCNPISGHATLYWYQQILGQGPKLLIQFQNNGVVDDSQLPKDRFSAERLKGVDSTLKIQPAKLEDSAVYLCASKSSGQGGREQYFGPGTRLTVT.

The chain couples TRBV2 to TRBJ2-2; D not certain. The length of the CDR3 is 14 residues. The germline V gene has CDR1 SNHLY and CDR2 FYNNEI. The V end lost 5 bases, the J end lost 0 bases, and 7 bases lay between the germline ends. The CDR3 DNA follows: TGTGCCAGCAGTTTATTCGCGAACACCGGGGAGCTGTTTTTT. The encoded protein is CASSLFANTGELFF.

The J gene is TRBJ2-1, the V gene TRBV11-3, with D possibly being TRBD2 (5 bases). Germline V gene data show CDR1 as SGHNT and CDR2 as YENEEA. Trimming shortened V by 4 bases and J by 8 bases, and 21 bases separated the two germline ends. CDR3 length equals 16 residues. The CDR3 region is CASSSRRTGYVDEQFF. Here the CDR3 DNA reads TGTGCCAGCAGCTCTAGAAGGACTGGGTACGTAGATGAGCAGTTCTTC.

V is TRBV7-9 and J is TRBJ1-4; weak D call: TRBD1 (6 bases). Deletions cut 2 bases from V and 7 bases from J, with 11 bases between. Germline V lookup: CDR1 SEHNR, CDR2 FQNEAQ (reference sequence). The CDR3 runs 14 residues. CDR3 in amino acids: CASSLLTGSEKLFF. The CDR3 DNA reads TGTGCCAGCAGCTTACTTACAGGGTCTGAAAAACTGTTTTTT. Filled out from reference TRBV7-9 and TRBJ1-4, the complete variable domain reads DTGVSQNPRHKITKRGQNVTFRCDPISEHNRLYWYRQTLGQGPEFLTYFQNEAQLEKSRLLSDRFSAERPKGSFSTLEIQRTEQGDSAMYLCASSLLTGSEKLFFGSGTQLSVL.

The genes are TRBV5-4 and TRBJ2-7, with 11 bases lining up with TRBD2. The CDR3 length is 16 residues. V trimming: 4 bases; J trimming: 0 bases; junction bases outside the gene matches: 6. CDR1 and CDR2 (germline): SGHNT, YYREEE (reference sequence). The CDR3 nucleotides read TGTGCCAGCAGCCAAGGGACTAGCGGAAGCTCCTACGAGCAGTACTTC. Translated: CASSQGTSGSSYEQYF. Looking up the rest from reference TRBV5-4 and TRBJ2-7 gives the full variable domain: ETGVTQSPTHLIKTRGQQVTLRCSSQSGHNTVSWYQQALGQGPQFIFQYYREEENGRGNFPPRFSGLQFPNYSSELNVNALELDDSALYLCASSQGTSGSSYEQYFGPGTRLTVT.

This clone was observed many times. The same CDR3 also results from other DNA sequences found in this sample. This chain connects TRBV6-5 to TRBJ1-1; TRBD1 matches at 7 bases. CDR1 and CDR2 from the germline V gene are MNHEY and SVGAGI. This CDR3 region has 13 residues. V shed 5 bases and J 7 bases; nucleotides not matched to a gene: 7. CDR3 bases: TGTGCCAGCAGTCGACCCGGGACAGATGAAGCTTTCTTT. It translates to CASSRPGTDEAFF.

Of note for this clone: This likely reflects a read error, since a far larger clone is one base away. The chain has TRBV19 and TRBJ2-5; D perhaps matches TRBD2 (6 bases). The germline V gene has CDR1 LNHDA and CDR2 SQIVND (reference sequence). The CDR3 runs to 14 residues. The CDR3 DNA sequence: TGTACCAGTAGTCCAGGGACTTCCCAAGAGACCCAGTACTTC. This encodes CTSSPGTSQETQYF.